What follows are 11 T cell receptor beta chains derived from one specimen sequenced in a study of T cell responses to AZD1222 COVID-19 vaccine. Assay used: immunoSEQ multiplex PCR; TCRdb lists only in-frame clones, some missing. Counted here are more than 100,000 clones, roughly 91% occurring once; the ten biggest clones make up 45%. Sequencing used peripheral blood, obtained on day 0 of AZD1222 vaccination. The source of these receptors is an adult in good health.

V usage is TRBV10-1 and J usage is TRBJ2-7; D is perhaps TRBD2 (5 bases). Germline V gene data show CDR1 as WNHNN and CDR2 as SYGVQD (reference sequence). Trimming stripped 1 base from V and 0 bases from J, with 13 bases between. The CDR3 has 16 residues. CDR3 region: CASSELGQDFSYEQYF. The DNA of the CDR3 is TGCGCCAGCAGTGAGTTGGGCCAGGACTTCTCCTACGAGCAGTACTTC.

This chain uses TRBV4-3 with TRBJ2-7; 7 bases align to TRBD2. Germline V lookup: CDR1 LGHNA, CDR2 YSLEER. This CDR3 spans 16 amino acids. The V segment lost 2 bases and the J segment 5 bases; nucleotides outside the gene matches: 12. The CDR3 region has the DNA TGCGCCAGCAGCCAAAGGATGGGCGGGAGAGGGGACGAGCAGTACTTC. Residues: CASSQRMGGRGDEQYF.

This rearrangement joins TRBV6-5 to TRBJ2-7; D remains ambiguous. The V end was cut by 2 bases, the J end by 6 bases, with 11 bases between. This CDR3 has 13 amino acids. Looked up from germline, CDR1 is MNHEY and CDR2 is SVGAGI. The CDR3 protein is CASSYVPGGEQYF. CDR3 DNA: TGTGCCAGCAGTTACGTTCCGGGCGGCGAGCAGTACTTC.

The rearrangement joins TRBV5-1 to TRBJ1-2; D not resolved. The ends were cut back, 0 bases at V and 4 bases at J, with 7 bases in the middle. The length of the CDR3 is 13 residues. From germline, CDR1 is SGHRS and CDR2 YFSETQ. The CDR3 nucleotides read TGCGCCAGCAGCTTGGGCCAGACCTATGGCTACACCTTC. This codes for CASSLGQTYGYTF.

The CDR3 DNA reads TGTGCCAGCAGCCGCGGGGGAGCGGGAGGGCGCGAGCAGTACTTC. Its protein is CASSRGGAGGREQYF. The chain is built from TRBV11-3 and TRBJ2-7, with TRBD2 matching 10 bases. CDR1 and CDR2 from the germline V gene are SGHNT and YENEEA. After removal of 5 bases from V and 6 bases from J, the junction contained 10 bases not matched to a gene. CDR3 length: 15 residues.

The J gene is TRBJ2-7, the V gene TRBV27; possibly TRBD1 for D (6 bases). Trimming removed 6 bases at V and 2 bases at J, with 14 bases between. The germline gives CDR1 MNHEY, CDR2 SMNVEV (reference sequence). The CDR3 has 14 residues. Here the CDR3 DNA reads TGTGCCAGCAGCTCGAACAGGGTGCCCTACGAGCAGTACTTC. It yields the protein CASSSNRVPYEQYF.

The gene calls are TRBV7-6 and TRBJ2-5; 8 nucleotides line up with TRBD1. The V gene's germline CDR1 is SGHVS and CDR2 FNYEAQ. This CDR3 comprises 16 residues. J was trimmed by 3 bases and V by 5 bases; bases with no gene match: 11. Here the CDR3 DNA reads TGTGCCAGCAGCCGATCAGGGGGCTACTTCAAAGAGACCCAGTACTTC. Protein: CASSRSGGYFKETQYF.

The chain combines TRBV5-8 with TRBJ1-2; 8 nucleotides agree with TRBD1. The CDR3 has 13 residues. The germline V gene has CDR1 SGHTS and CDR2 YDEGEE. The V segment lost 2 bases and the J segment 7 bases; nucleotides outside the gene matches: 4. The chain's CDR3 is CASSLGTGGGYTF. CDR3 DNA sequence: TGTGCCAGCAGCTTAGGGACAGGAGGTGGCTACACCTTC.

The V gene is TRBV7-2, the J gene TRBJ2-7; 7 positions match TRBD1. Looked up from germline, CDR1 is SGHTA and CDR2 is FQGNSA. After removal of 5 bases from V and 1 base from J, the junction contained 11 bases not matched to a gene. This CDR3 region has 16 residues. The CDR3 DNA reads as TGTGCCAGCAGCACAGGGGTCCGGGTACGGTCCTACGAGCAGTACTTC. Translation: CASSTGVRVRSYEQYF.

This clone was detected only once. The rearrangement links TRBV6-2 or TRBV6-3 to TRBJ2-4, with 7 positions matching TRBD2. After removal of 5 bases from V and 4 bases from J, the junction contained 14 bases not matched to a gene. The CDR3 sequence is 17 residues long. Looked up from germline, CDR1 is MNHEY and CDR2 is SVGEGT. The CDR3 reads CASSPGGQRDGKNIQYF. The CDR3 DNA reads TGTGCCAGCAGTCCCGGCGGTCAGCGGGATGGGAAAAACATTCAGTACTTC.

This clone came up once. V gene TRBV3-1 (or the pseudogene TRBV3-2) combines with J gene TRBJ2-5; 8 nucleotides match TRBD2. The CDR3 consists of 16 residues. Germline assignment: CDR1 LGHDT and CDR2 YNNKEL (reference sequence). Losses at the gene ends were 6 bases for V and 6 bases for J; bases not matched to a gene: 15. CDR3 sequence reads: CASSIREGLEGKTQYF. The CDR3 coding sequence is TGTGCCAGCAGTATCCGGGAGGGCCTGGAAGGAAAGACCCAGTACTTC.